This passage covers 15 T cell receptor beta chains from one sample sequenced in a study of T cells expressing NK-cell markers. TCRdb reprocessed the 5' RACE reads, with one entry per CDR3 protein and no DNA. Recorded for this sample: approximately 150,000 distinct CDR3 sequences. The sample taken for sequencing was blood T cells: a sorted CD56 or NKG2C T cell subset, CD4+ or CD8+ T cells, or bulk PBMC T cells (not recorded which). The source of these receptors is a woman between 18 and 69 years old in good health.

The chain recombines TRBV10-3 with TRBJ1-1. The germline gives CDR1 ENHRY, CDR2 SYGVKD. The CDR3 is made up of 12 amino acids. The CDR3 spells CAIMGKNTEAFF.

V and J are TRBV5-5 and TRBJ2-3; TCRdb's assignment of TRBD1 cannot be checked, as there is no DNA. The CDR3 contains 14 residues. Per the germline V gene, CDR1 is SGHKS and CDR2 is YYEKEE (reference sequence). CDR3 sequence: CASSPGTTTDTQYF.

The chain joins TRBV5-5 to TRBJ2-7; TCRdb picks TRBD1, but there is no DNA to check that call. This CDR3 contains 15 residues. Germline CDR1 reads SGHKS; CDR2 reads YYEKEE (reference sequence). CDR3 loop: CASSLLQGTVYEQYF.

The chain links TRBV9 to TRBJ1-2; TCRdb outputs TRBD1, but without DNA this stays unchecked. Looked up from germline, CDR1 is SGDLS and CDR2 is YYNGEE. The CDR3 totals 14 residues. The CDR3 loop is CASSLQGRAYGYTF.

The chain combines TRBV6-5 with TRBJ1-4; TCRdb's assignment of TRBD1 cannot be checked, as there is no DNA. Looked up from germline, CDR1 is MNHEY and CDR2 is SVGAGI. The CDR3 has 15 residues. The CDR3 here is CASSYSGTGIEKLFF.

V and J are TRBV7-9 and TRBJ1-3; TCRdb's D gene call, TRBD1, goes unchecked for lack of DNA. The CDR3 is made up of 16 amino acids. Germline assignment: CDR1 SEHNR and CDR2 FQNEAQ (reference sequence). The CDR3 loop reads CASSWDTGFSGNTIYF.

CDR3 region: CAISVSGGYEQYF. This chain connects TRBV10-3 to TRBJ2-7; the TCRdb call, TRBD1, lacks DNA for checking. CDR1 and CDR2 (germline): ENHRY, SYGVKD. There are 13 residues in the CDR3.

The chain carries TRBV28 and TRBJ1-6; TCRdb names TRBD1, which stays unverified in the absence of DNA. This CDR3 region has 12 residues. Germline assignment: CDR1 MDHEN and CDR2 SYDVKM. CDR3 region: CASKEADSPLHF.

V gene TRBV12-3 or TRBV12-4 combines with J gene TRBJ2-7; the D call from TCRdb, TRBD1, cannot be confirmed without DNA. This CDR3 is 17 amino acids long. The CDR3 protein is CASSPRGNPETPYEQYF.

The gene calls are TRBV5-1 and TRBJ1-1; TCRdb gives TRBD1 as the D gene, but with no DNA this cannot be confirmed. This CDR3 is 14 amino acids long. CDR1 and CDR2 from the germline V gene are SGHRS and YFSETQ. CDR3 protein: CASSGGPGALEAFF.

The chain carries TRBV10-3 and TRBJ2-3; TCRdb designates TRBD2, a call that cannot be tested without DNA. Germline values: CDR1 ENHRY, CDR2 SYGVKD. This CDR3 is 15 amino acids long. CDR3 residues: CAISVIRGSTDTQYF.

The rearrangement joins TRBV10-3 to TRBJ1-6. Germline CDR1 is ENHRY and CDR2 is SYGVKD. The CDR3 spans 16 residues. CDR3 region: CAISESGRQGNSPLHF.

The chain carries TRBV20-1 and TRBJ1-5; the TRBD1 assignment by TCRdb is unverifiable without DNA. The CDR3 runs 16 residues. Germline CDR1 reads DFQATT; CDR2 reads SNEGSKA (reference sequence). CDR3 residues: CSAVFPGQGTNQPQHF.

This chain joins TRBV5-1 and TRBJ2-5. Per the germline V gene, CDR1 is SGHRS and CDR2 is YFSETQ. There are 15 residues in the CDR3. The CDR3 sequence: CASSLMTVGQETQYF.

The rearrangement links TRBV11-3 to TRBJ2-2; TCRdb returns TRBD2, unconfirmable since there is no DNA. The CDR3 extends over 16 amino acids. Germline V gene sequence: CDR1 SGHNT, CDR2 YENEEA. The CDR3 spells CASSLIRTSHPGELFF.